These T cell receptor beta chains were read from a single sample in a study of CD8 T cells in ankylosing spondylitis. TCRdb reanalysed the 5' RACE reads using MiXCR and keeps one entry per CDR3 protein. The table records under 450,000 distinct CDR3 sequences, approximately 17% of them present only once. The sequenced material came from blood, either unsorted or a sorted T cell fraction (not recorded which). The receptors were sampled from a male donor with ankylosing spondylitis. CDR3s include the opening cysteine and the closing phenylalanine or tryptophan. Each record gives: D gene, V gene, J gene, clone size, CDR3 DNA, CDR3 protein. The D gene is left open where the match is weak. Clone sizes are given selectively: once, few, many, or a class where the clone is expanded.

d_call: -
v_call: TRBV5-1
j_call: TRBJ2-3
clone_size: few
cdr3_nt: TGCGCCAGCAGCTTGGTTAGGGGGGGAAGGACAGATACGCAGTATTTT
cdr3_aa: CASSLVRGGRTDTQYF

d_call: -
v_call: TRBV18
j_call: TRBJ1-4
clone_size: few
cdr3_nt: TGTGCCAGCTCACGGGACACGGGAGAAAAACTGTTTTTT
cdr3_aa: CASSRDTGEKLFF

d_call: TRBD2
v_call: TRBV20-1
j_call: TRBJ2-5
clone_size: -
cdr3_nt: TGCAGTGCAAACCCGGGACTACCGTACCAAGAGACCCAGTACTTC
cdr3_aa: CSANPGLPYQETQYF

d_call: -
v_call: TRBV7-3
j_call: TRBJ2-3
clone_size: -
cdr3_nt: TGTGCCAGCAGCCGTGGGACTCTAGATGATACGCAGTATTTT
cdr3_aa: CASSRGTLDDTQYF

d_call: TRBD1
v_call: TRBV11-3
j_call: TRBJ1-2
clone_size: -
cdr3_nt: TGTGCCAGCAGCCAAAGACAGGGTCCCTCTAACTATGGCTACACCTTC
cdr3_aa: CASSQRQGPSNYGYTF

d_call: -
v_call: TRBV20-1
j_call: TRBJ2-3
clone_size: few
cdr3_nt: TGCAGTGCTAGAAAAAGCGGCGCTGATACGCAGTATTTT
cdr3_aa: CSARKSGADTQYF

d_call: TRBD2
v_call: TRBV6-1
j_call: TRBJ2-2
clone_size: few
cdr3_nt: TGTGCCAGCAGCCTTGGACTAGCCCCCACCGGGGAGCTGTTTTTT
cdr3_aa: CASSLGLAPTGELFF

d_call: -
v_call: TRBV2
j_call: TRBJ1-5
clone_size: few
cdr3_nt: TGTGCCAGCAGTGAGGAGGGGGACGATCAGCCCCAGCATTTT
cdr3_aa: CASSEEGDDQPQHF

d_call: TRBD2
v_call: TRBV13
j_call: TRBJ2-7
clone_size: -
cdr3_nt: TGTGCCAGCAGCGCATCACTAGCGGGGGGGCCTCTCAACGAGCAGTACTTC
cdr3_aa: CASSASLAGGPLNEQYF

d_call: -
v_call: TRBV12-3/TRBV12-4
j_call: TRBJ1-5
clone_size: -
cdr3_nt: TGTGCCAGCAGTTTAAGAGGGAGAGGTGATCAGCCCCAGCATTTT
cdr3_aa: CASSLRGRGDQPQHF

d_call: -
v_call: TRBV9
j_call: TRBJ2-1
clone_size: many
cdr3_nt: TGTGCCAGCAGCGTACGCTGGGACAATGAGCAGTTCTTC
cdr3_aa: CASSVRWDNEQFF

d_call: TRBD2
v_call: TRBV6-1
j_call: TRBJ2-7
clone_size: -
cdr3_nt: TGTGCCAGCACCGGAATGCTTGGGGGGGGACCTTCCTACGAGCAGTACTTC
cdr3_aa: CASTGMLGGGPSYEQYF

d_call: -
v_call: TRBV9
j_call: TRBJ1-6
clone_size: few
cdr3_nt: TGTGCCAGCAGCGTAGACAGTAATTCGCCCCTCCACTTT
cdr3_aa: CASSVDSNSPLHF

d_call: -
v_call: TRBV11-2
j_call: TRBJ1-2
clone_size: many
cdr3_nt: TGTGCCAGCAGCTCCCAGGGTAGGGGCTACACCTTC
cdr3_aa: CASSSQGRGYTF

d_call: -
v_call: TRBV24-1
j_call: TRBJ1-1
clone_size: few
cdr3_nt: TGTGCCACCAGTGACTCGGATAGGGCTGAAGCTTTCTTT
cdr3_aa: CATSDSDRAEAFF

d_call: -
v_call: TRBV3-1
j_call: TRBJ1-2
clone_size: -
cdr3_nt: TGTGCCAGCAGCCAAAGGGGGGGGCTCGGCTACACCTTC
cdr3_aa: CASSQRGGLGYTF

d_call: -
v_call: TRBV5-1
j_call: TRBJ2-7
clone_size: -
cdr3_nt: TGCGCCAGCAGCCTAATGACAGGAAACTACGAGCAGTACTTC
cdr3_aa: CASSLMTGNYEQYF

d_call: -
v_call: TRBV12-3/TRBV12-4
j_call: TRBJ2-3
clone_size: many
cdr3_nt: TGTGCCAGCAGACCCCCGGCCAAACTGACAGAGCAGTATTTT
cdr3_aa: CASRPPAKLTEQYF

d_call: -
v_call: TRBV20-1
j_call: TRBJ1-5
clone_size: few
cdr3_nt: TGCAGTGCTACCCCCCAGGGAAGCAATCAGCCCCAGCATTTT
cdr3_aa: CSATPQGSNQPQHF

d_call: TRBD1
v_call: TRBV29-1
j_call: TRBJ1-3
clone_size: -
cdr3_nt: TGCAGCGTTGAATCGATTGGACAGGGGGCCTCTGGAAACACCATATATTTT
cdr3_aa: CSVESIGQGASGNTIYF

d_call: -
v_call: TRBV29-1
j_call: TRBJ1-4
clone_size: -
cdr3_nt: TGCAGCGCCGGGGCGGAACGAAAACTGTTTTTT
cdr3_aa: CSAGAERKLFF

d_call: TRBD2
v_call: TRBV12-3/TRBV12-4
j_call: TRBJ2-1
clone_size: -
cdr3_nt: TGTGCCAGCAGAGGGGCGGGGGGCCGGAATGAGCAGTTCTTC
cdr3_aa: CASRGAGGRNEQFF

d_call: -
v_call: TRBV20-1
j_call: TRBJ1-1
clone_size: few
cdr3_nt: TGCAGTGCCCCCAAGGATATGAACACTGAAGCTTTCTTT
cdr3_aa: CSAPKDMNTEAFF

d_call: -
v_call: TRBV5-5
j_call: TRBJ1-1
clone_size: many
cdr3_nt: TGTGCCAGCAGCCCTACCTCTACACGGAACACTGAAGCTTTCTTT
cdr3_aa: CASSPTSTRNTEAFF

d_call: TRBD2
v_call: TRBV3-1
j_call: TRBJ2-7
clone_size: -
cdr3_nt: TGTGCCAGCAGCCAAGATTGGGGGGGGAGGGAGCAGTACTTC
cdr3_aa: CASSQDWGGREQYF

d_call: TRBD1
v_call: TRBV12-3/TRBV12-4
j_call: TRBJ2-1
clone_size: many
cdr3_nt: TGTGCCAGCAGTTTAGGCAGGGGGCTAATCTCGGGCAATGAGCAGTTCTTC
cdr3_aa: CASSLGRGLISGNEQFF

d_call: TRBD2
v_call: TRBV6-2/TRBV6-3
j_call: TRBJ2-5
clone_size: few
cdr3_nt: TGTGCCAGCAGTTACGTTAGCGGGAGGGCCCTAGAGACCCAGTACTTC
cdr3_aa: CASSYVSGRALETQYF

d_call: TRBD2
v_call: TRBV11-2
j_call: TRBJ2-3
clone_size: many
cdr3_nt: TGTGCCAGCAGTACAACTAGCGGTAGTTTGACAGATACGCAGTATTTT
cdr3_aa: CASSTTSGSLTDTQYF

d_call: -
v_call: TRBV2
j_call: TRBJ1-2
clone_size: -
cdr3_nt: TGTGCCAGCAGTGAAGGTCGAACGGTCCGTAACTATGGCTACACCTTC
cdr3_aa: CASSEGRTVRNYGYTF

d_call: TRBD1
v_call: TRBV10-3
j_call: TRBJ2-3
clone_size: -
cdr3_nt: TGTGCCATCAGTGAGGGACAGGGGGAGTCAGATACGCAGTATTTT
cdr3_aa: CAISEGQGESDTQYF

d_call: -
v_call: TRBV6-1
j_call: TRBJ1-1
clone_size: few
cdr3_nt: TGTGCCAGCACCAAAACTACAGGGCACACTGAAGCTTTCTTT
cdr3_aa: CASTKTTGHTEAFF

d_call: TRBD1
v_call: TRBV28
j_call: TRBJ1-5
clone_size: many
cdr3_nt: TGTGCCAGCAGCCCGGGACAGGAACATCAGCCCCAGCATTTT
cdr3_aa: CASSPGQEHQPQHF

d_call: -
v_call: TRBV7-2
j_call: TRBJ2-4
clone_size: few
cdr3_nt: TGTGCCAGCAGCTTAATGGGCAGCCGCAACACCAAAAACATTCAGTACTTC
cdr3_aa: CASSLMGSRNTKNIQYF

d_call: -
v_call: TRBV10-3
j_call: TRBJ1-1
clone_size: -
cdr3_nt: TGTGCCATCAGTAAGGGTGCGAACACTGAAGCTTTCTTT
cdr3_aa: CAISKGANTEAFF

d_call: TRBD1
v_call: TRBV5-1
j_call: TRBJ1-1
clone_size: -
cdr3_nt: TGCGCCAGCAGCTTGGAAACAGGGGGCACTGAAGCTTTCTTT
cdr3_aa: CASSLETGGTEAFF

d_call: -
v_call: TRBV28
j_call: TRBJ2-7
clone_size: few
cdr3_nt: TGTGCCAGCAGTTTACGGTTCTCCTACGAGCAGTACTTC
cdr3_aa: CASSLRFSYEQYF

d_call: -
v_call: TRBV6-5
j_call: TRBJ1-4
clone_size: -
cdr3_nt: TGTGCCAGCAGTCGACCTAGCGGGGAACTGTTTTTT
cdr3_aa: CASSRPSGELFF

d_call: TRBD2
v_call: TRBV7-8
j_call: TRBJ2-2
clone_size: -
cdr3_nt: TGTGCCAGCAGCTTAGCGCGATCTAGCGGGAGTAACACCGGGGAGCTGTTTTTT
cdr3_aa: CASSLARSSGSNTGELFF